This T cell receptor (beta chain) originates from a study of monozygotic twins with cystic fibrosis. Sequencing was performed with immunoSEQ multiplex PCR; in TCRdb, only in-frame clones are kept and a portion is missing. The profile shows 15,000 to 20,000 clones, almost 97% of them singletons. Looked up from germline, CDR1 is SEHNR and CDR2 is FQNEAQ (reference sequence). Trimming removed 3 bases from V and 7 bases from J, with 15 bases in between. The length of the CDR3 is 15 residues. This clone showed up just once. This sequence was found in a girl aged 2-15 years with cystic fibrosis. The chain links TRBV7-9 to TRBJ1-4, with a possible D match to TRBD1 (5 bases). The sequencing input was blood. Here the CDR3 DNA reads TGTGCCAGCAGCTTTCTGCAGGGATTGGGTGAAAAACTGTTTTTT. Protein product: CASSFLQGLGEKLFF.